This entry lists 27 T cell receptor beta chains sequenced from one sample in a study of vaccination effects on CD4 cells after COVID-19. Method: immunoSEQ multiplex PCR; TCRdb's copy keeps in-frame clones and lacks some. The sample has 45,000 to 60,000 clones; 76% are singletons. Isolation of CD4+ T cells took place after around 10 days of culture. These receptors are not linked to any known antigen. Sequencing used CD4+ T cells from PBMCs cultured without peptide, obtained before COVID-19 vaccination. The source of these receptors is a human donor who had a prior SARS-CoV-2 infection.

This sequence joins TRBV11-2 and TRBJ2-7; TRBD1 matches 7 bases. CDR3 length: 13 residues. Germline CDR1 SGHAT, CDR2 FQNNGV. The V and J ends lost 3 bases and 3 bases, in that order; junction bases with no gene match: 2. The CDR3: CASSFDRVYEQYF. In DNA form, the CDR3 reads TGTGCCAGCAGCTTCGACAGGGTCTACGAGCAGTACTTC.

The rearrangement joins TRBV6-2 or TRBV6-3 to TRBJ2-1, with 7 nucleotides matching TRBD2. Per germline, CDR1 MNHEY and CDR2 SVGEGT. J was trimmed by 7 bases and V by 2 bases; bases with no gene match: 8. This CDR3 has 15 residues. CDR3 residues: CASSYLRLAQNEQFF. In DNA, the CDR3 is TGTGCCAGCAGTTACCTCCGACTAGCTCAGAATGAGCAGTTCTTC.

Only a few counts were recorded for this clone. The CDR3 DNA reads as TGTGCCAGCAGGGGTATACAGTACTCCGAGCAGTACTTC. Amino acid sequence: CASRGIQYSEQYF. The chain links TRBV2 to TRBJ2-7; D unresolved. CDR3 length: 13 amino acids. The germline V gene encodes CDR1 SNHLY and CDR2 FYNNEI. V gave up 6 bases and J gave up 6 bases, with 15 bases separating them.

The J gene is TRBJ2-2, the V gene TRBV3-1 (or the pseudogene TRBV3-2); 7 nucleotides align to TRBD1. V was pared by 3 bases and J by 1 base, with 2 bases of the junction left unmatched. The CDR3 covers 15 residues. Germline V CDR1 and CDR2: LGHDT, YNNKEL (reference sequence). Written as DNA, the CDR3 is TGTGCCAGCAGCCACAGGGGGTGGAACACCGGGGAGCTGTTTTTT. It specifies CASSHRGWNTGELFF.

This chain uses TRBV5-1 with TRBJ2-1; the match to TRBD2 covers 13 bases. With 6 bases clipped from V and 7 bases from J, the junction kept 7 bases outside the gene matches. The CDR3 is made up of 15 amino acids. Per the germline V gene, CDR1 is SGHRS and CDR2 is YFSETQ. CDR3 loop: CASTQLAGGRNEQFF. The CDR3 nucleotides are TGCGCCAGCACCCAACTAGCGGGAGGGCGTAATGAGCAGTTCTTC.

This sequence joins TRBV7-9 and TRBJ2-2, with TRBD2 identical over 11 bases. V lost 3 bases and J lost 1; bases outside the gene matches: 10. This CDR3 comprises 19 residues. Looked up from germline, CDR1 is SEHNR and CDR2 is FQNEAQ (reference sequence). This CDR3 reads CASSFLMASGRQNTGELFF. CDR3 DNA sequence: TGTGCCAGCAGCTTCCTTATGGCTAGCGGGAGGCAGAACACCGGGGAGCTGTTTTTT.

CDR3 residues: CASSSQLSLAGDGGELFF. The DNA for the CDR3 is TGTGCCAGCAGCTCACAATTGAGCCTAGCGGGAGATGGCGGGGAGCTGTTTTTT. The chain couples TRBV7-9 to TRBJ2-2, with 10 bases fitting TRBD2. V was clipped by 4 bases and J by 7 bases; unmatched bases: 15. Germline values: CDR1 SEHNR, CDR2 FQNEAQ (reference sequence). The CDR3 contains 18 residues.

The rearrangement links TRBV6-5 to TRBJ1-2; no definite D call. The V gene lost 9 bases and the J gene lost 4 bases, with 21 bases spanning the gap. The length of the CDR3 is 15 residues. Germline CDR1 reads MNHEY; CDR2 reads SVGAGI. CDR3 amino acids: CASKNFGMQGYGYTF. CDR3 nucleotide sequence: TGTGCCAGTAAGAACTTCGGGATGCAAGGCTATGGCTACACCTTC.

The chain combines TRBV19 with TRBJ2-1, with 10 bases aligning to TRBD1. Germline CDR1 is LNHDA and CDR2 is SQIVND (reference sequence). This CDR3 has 14 residues. The V gene end was trimmed by 7 bases and the J gene end by 8 bases; junction bases not matched to a gene: 8. As DNA, the CDR3 is TGTGCCAGTACCGACAGGGGGCTAAGTGATGAGCAGTTCTTC. Encoded protein: CASTDRGLSDEQFF.

The chain combines TRBV13 with TRBJ2-2; TRBD2 matches at 11 bases. CDR3 length equals 17 residues. Germline values: CDR1 PRHDT, CDR2 FYEKMQ (reference sequence). J lost 5 bases, V lost 0 bases, and 5 bases had no gene match. The CDR3 loop is CASSLGDRLAGTGELFF. Here the CDR3 DNA reads TGTGCCAGCAGCTTAGGCGACCGACTAGCGGGGACCGGGGAGCTGTTTTTT.

The chain couples TRBV4-3 to TRBJ2-1, with D unclear. V was clipped by 2 bases and J by 0 bases, with 8 bases between them. In germline, CDR1 is LGHNA, CDR2 YSLEER. The CDR3 spans 15 residues. The DNA for the CDR3 is TGCGCCAGCAGCCAAAGTACGGACTCCTACAATGAGCAGTTCTTC. Its protein is CASSQSTDSYNEQFF.

This clone has a handful of counts. Here the CDR3 DNA reads TGCGCCAGCAGCTCACGAAGTATCCACTATGGCTACACCTTC. It specifies CASSSRSIHYGYTF. This chain links TRBV5-1 with TRBJ1-2, with D uncertain. From germline, CDR1 is SGHRS and CDR2 YFSETQ. Trimming cost V 3 bases and J 3 bases, with 12 bases left between them. There are 14 residues in the CDR3. Using reference TRBV5-1 and TRBJ1-2 for the parts outside the CDR3, the full variable domain is KAGVTQTPRYLIKTRGQQVTLSCSPISGHRSVSWYQQTPGQGLQFLFEYFSETQRNKGNFPGRFSGRQFSNSRSEMNVSTLELGDSALYLCASSSRSIHYGYTFGSGTRLTVV.

V is TRBV18 and J is TRBJ1-1; 8 positions match TRBD1. There are 15 residues in the CDR3. V lost 3 bases, J lost 1 base, and 4 bases stayed unmatched. Germline-derived CDR1 and CDR2 are KGHSH and LQKENI. In DNA, the CDR3 is TGTGCCAGCTCACCTTGGACAGGGACGAACACTGAAGCTTTCTTT. Residues: CASSPWTGTNTEAFF.

The V and J genes are TRBV7-2 and TRBJ2-3; 7 bases align to TRBD1. CDR1 SGHTA and CDR2 FQGNSA come from the germline V gene. Trimming removed 2 bases from V and 2 bases from J; junction bases left unmatched: 1. This CDR3 has 14 residues. The CDR3 region is CASSLRGPTDTQYF. The CDR3 DNA is TGTGCCAGCAGCTTAAGGGGGCCCACAGATACGCAGTATTTT.

This clone was observed a handful of times. The limits of the CDR3 on the DNA are not certain, so only TCRdb's listed CDR3 is given. The chain is built from TRBV21-1 and TRBJ2-1; the table's TRBD2 call for D was not verified on the DNA. TRBV21-1 is recorded as a pseudogene. A total of 14 residues make up the CDR3, ends included. Here the CDR3 reads CASSKVAGGNGQFF.

The CDR3 nucleotides are TGTGCCAGCAGCTTCAGTGGGGCCAACGTCCTGACTTTC. Protein sequence: CASSFSGANVLTF. The V call is TRBV5-8, the J call TRBJ2-6; D unresolved. V dropped 2 bases and J dropped 3 bases, with 3 bases sitting between them. CDR1 and CDR2 (germline): SGHTS, YDEGEE. CDR3 size: 13 residues.

The V gene is TRBV7-2, the J gene TRBJ2-1, with a weak D call TRBD2 (6 bases). The CDR3 has 14 residues. Germline V lookup: CDR1 SGHTA, CDR2 FQGNSA. Trimming removed 7 bases from V and 4 bases from J, with 14 bases in between. The CDR3 region has the DNA TGTGCCAGCATCCCCGGGGGTACGTACAATGAGCAGTTCTTC. Translation gives CASIPGGTYNEQFF.

The rearrangement uses TRBV3-1 (or the pseudogene TRBV3-2) and TRBJ1-2, with D possibly matching TRBD1 (6 bases). Looked up from germline, CDR1 is LGHDT and CDR2 is YNNKEL (reference sequence). This CDR3 comprises 16 residues. V gave up 1 base and J gave up 4 bases, with 16 bases separating them. CDR3 sequence (DNA): TGTGCCAGCAGCCAAGTCATTTCAGGGGCGTCCTATGGCTACACCTTC. This translates into CASSQVISGASYGYTF.

This rearrangement joins TRBV9 to TRBJ1-4, with 10 bases fitting TRBD1. This CDR3 contains 16 residues. V shed 4 bases, J shed 3 bases, and the junction held 6 bases outside the gene matches. Germline V lookup: CDR1 SGDLS, CDR2 YYNGEE. The CDR3 DNA sequence: TGTGCCAGCAGCCCCCGACAGGGGGCGCCTAATGAAAAACTGTTTTTT. Translating it yields CASSPRQGAPNEKLFF. The full variable domain, its missing parts supplied by reference TRBV9 and TRBJ1-4, is DSGVTQTPKHLITATGQRVTLRCSPRSGDLSVYWYQQSLDQGLQFLIQYYNGEERAKGNILERFSAQQFPDLHSELNLSSLELGDSALYFCASSPRQGAPNEKLFFGSGTQLSVL.

This chain connects TRBV19 to TRBJ1-1, with D maybe TRBD1 (6 bases). CDR3 length equals 13 residues. Trimming cost V 8 bases and J 5 bases, with 15 bases left between them. Germline-derived CDR1 and CDR2 are LNHDA and SQIVND (reference sequence). The CDR3 nucleotides read TGTGCCAGTCGGGACACGAGACAGACTGAAGCTTTCTTT. Translating gives CASRDTRQTEAFF. The full variable domain, its missing parts supplied by reference TRBV19 and TRBJ1-1, is DGGITQSPKYLFRKEGQNVTLSCEQNLNHDAMYWYRQDPGQGLRLIYYSQIVNDFQKGDIAEGYSVSREKKESFPLTVTSAQKNPTAFYLCASRDTRQTEAFFGQGTRLTVV.

This chain connects TRBV18 to TRBJ2-7, with D maybe TRBD2 (5 bases). Germline lookup yields CDR1 KGHSH and CDR2 LQKENI. The CDR3 has 16 amino acids. V lost 4 bases and J 4 bases, leaving 20 bases between the germline ends. The DNA for the CDR3 is TGTGCCAGCTCACGTATAACCTATGAGGGATATTACGAGCAGTACTTC. Translated, it gives CASSRITYEGYYEQYF.

V and J are TRBV24-1 and TRBJ2-1, with D possibly called TRBD1 or TRBD2 (6 bases each). Germline V lookup: CDR1 KGHDR, CDR2 SFDVKD. The V end was cut by 4 bases, the J end by 4 bases, with 16 bases between. The CDR3 runs 16 residues. CDR3 loop: CATSESVRGGYNEQFF. For the CDR3, the DNA is TGTGCCACCAGTGAATCGGTCAGGGGAGGTTACAATGAGCAGTTCTTC.

This sequence joins TRBV19 and TRBJ2-7; weak D call: TRBD2 (6 bases). CDR1 is LNHDA, CDR2 SQIVND, per germline (reference sequence). The V and J ends lost 3 bases and 4 bases respectively, with 16 bases between them. The CDR3 contains 15 residues. CDR3: CASSIRGTAGYEQYF. Here the CDR3 DNA reads TGTGCCAGTAGTATTAGGGGTACGGCGGGATACGAGCAGTACTTC.

In this sample, this clone turned up a few times. The chain links TRBV11-3 to TRBJ1-1; D is perhaps TRBD1 (6 bases). The CDR3 length is 13 residues. V was pared by 5 bases and J by 11 bases, with 18 bases between. Germline CDR1 reads SGHNT; CDR2 reads YENEEA. The CDR3 spells CASSTNLQGIAFF. Here the CDR3 DNA reads TGTGCCAGCAGCACAAACCTACAGGGTATTGCTTTCTTT.

Comments on this clone: One end of the junction does not line up with germline, which may come from a read error. The chain has TRBV7-3 and TRBJ2-2, with D perhaps assigned TRBD1 or TRBD2 (5 bases each). CDR3 length equals 16 residues. The germline V gene has CDR1 SGHTA and CDR2 FQGTGA. CDR3 DNA sequence: TGTGCCAGCAGCCTAACGGACGGGGCGGGCTCCGGGGAGCTGTTTTTT. Its protein is CASSLTDGAGSGELFF. Drawing the rest from reference TRBV7-3 and TRBJ2-2, the complete variable domain is GAGVSQTPSNKVTEKGKYVELRCDPISGHTALYWYRQSLGQGPEFLIYFQGTGAADDSGLPNDRFFAVRPEGSVSTLKIQRTERGDSAVYLCASSLTDGAGSGELFFGEGSRLTVL.

The chain carries TRBV7-8 and TRBJ2-3; 8 positions match TRBD1. The germline gives CDR1 SGHVS, CDR2 FQNEAQ. CDR3 size: 12 residues. Unmatched junction bases numbered 5, after V lost 5 bases and J lost 10 bases. This CDR3 is CASSRPGQAQYF. The CDR3 DNA sequence: TGTGCCAGCAGCCGTCCGGGACAGGCGCAGTATTTT.

The chain carries TRBV6-5 and TRBJ1-2; maybe TRBD1 (6 bases). Per germline, CDR1 MNHEY and CDR2 SVGAGI. V was cut by 2 bases and J by 5 bases, with 18 bases left in between. The CDR3 sequence is 16 residues long. For the CDR3, the DNA is TGTGCCAGCAGTTACAACTGGGGGGGCAGGGGATATGGCTACACCTTC. Its translation is CASSYNWGGRGYGYTF.